The rows below give T cell receptor beta chains drawn from one sample of a study of shared clonotypes between healthy human individuals. Here immunoSEQ multiplex PCR was the method, and the copy in TCRdb shows in-frame clones only, minus some. The sample includes more than 2 million clones, around 96% seen only once; the top ten take 0.85% to 1.3%. Specimen: naive CD8+ T cells sorted from blood. These receptors were obtained from a man younger than 35 in good health. Each CDR3 is given with its conserved first and last residue. D genes are given only for firm matches. Not all rows give a size; the values are once, few, many and, for expanded clones, a class.

V	D	J	size	CDR3	DNA
TRBV7-6	TRBD1	TRBJ2-7	.	CASSKGTGGYYEQYF	TGTGCCAGCAGCAAAGGGACAGGGGGTTACTACGAGCAGTACTTC
TRBV13	.	TRBJ2-3	.	CASSLRGSSDTQYF	TGTGCCAGCAGCTTAAGGGGGTCCTCAGATACGCAGTATTTT
TRBV7-9	TRBD1	TRBJ1-6	.	CASSNGQGSNSPLHF	TGTGCCAGCAGCAACGGACAGGGCTCAAATTCACCCCTCCACTTT
TRBV27	.	TRBJ1-4	.	CASSLAVGGDEKLFF	TGTGCCAGCAGTTTGGCGGTAGGGGGGGATGAAAAACTGTTTTTT
TRBV6-5	TRBD2	TRBJ2-1	once	CASSYLAGGFNEQFF	TGTGCCAGCAGTTACTTAGCGGGAGGATTCAATGAGCAGTTCTTC
TRBV5-8	.	TRBJ1-1	.	CASRVRGGSEAFF	TGTGCCAGCCGCGTTCGGGGGGGATCTGAAGCTTTCTTT
TRBV9	TRBD1	TRBJ1-2	.	CASRSDRENYGYTF	TGTGCCAGCAGATCCGACAGGGAGAACTATGGCTACACCTTC
TRBV6-1	.	TRBJ2-7	.	CASSAVTPYEQYF	TGTGCCAGCAGTGCTGTCACCCCCTACGAGCAGTACTTC
TRBV2	.	TRBJ2-1	.	CARSPLEGAYNEQFF	TGTGCCAGAAGCCCCTTGGAGGGGGCCTACAATGAGCAGTTCTTC
TRBV2	TRBD1	TRBJ2-3	.	CASSEGQGADTQYF	TGTGCCAGCAGTGAAGGACAGGGGGCAGATACGCAGTATTTT
TRBV5-6	.	TRBJ2-5	.	CASSLGPSIETQYF	TGTGCCAGCAGCTTGGGGCCTAGCATAGAGACCCAGTACTTC
TRBV6-5	.	TRBJ2-7	.	CASSFGSSYEQYF	TGTGCCAGCAGTTTCGGATCTTCCTACGAGCAGTACTTC
TRBV7-6	.	TRBJ2-7	.	CASSLGWGPGYEQYF	TGTGCCAGCAGCTTAGGATGGGGGCCGGGGTACGAGCAGTACTTC
TRBV2	TRBD1	TRBJ2-5	.	CASSVSGQGTQETQYF	TGTGCCAGCAGTGTATCGGGACAGGGCACCCAAGAGACCCAGTACTTC
TRBV10-3	.	TRBJ2-2	.	CAISESEQGPTNTGELFF	TGTGCCATCAGTGAGTCGGAACAGGGCCCCACGAACACCGGGGAGCTGTTTTTT
TRBV5-1	TRBD2	TRBJ2-5	.	CASSLASAGMEETQYF	TGCGCCAGCAGCTTGGCCTCAGCGGGGATGGAAGAGACCCAGTACTTC
TRBV7-9	TRBD2	TRBJ2-1	.	CASSSPLAEDYNEQFF	TGTGCCAGCAGCTCCCCCCTAGCGGAGGACTACAATGAGCAGTTCTTC
TRBV5-4	.	TRBJ2-5	.	CASSLGGLQETQYF	TGTGCCAGCAGCTTAGGGGGGCTTCAAGAGACCCAGTACTTC
TRBV30	.	TRBJ1-1	.	CAWSVPGTEAFF	TGTGCCTGGAGTGTCCCCGGGACTGAAGCTTTCTTT
TRBV25-1	.	TRBJ2-3	.	CASSEWITGSTDTQYF	TGTGCCAGCAGTGAATGGATAACAGGAAGCACAGATACGCAGTATTTT
TRBV28	.	TRBJ1-5	.	CASSEPVGQPQHF	TGTGCCAGCAGTGAACCGGTTGGGCAGCCCCAGCATTTT
TRBV11-2	TRBD1	TRBJ1-4	.	CASSLGTGAGEKLFF	TGTGCCAGCAGCCTAGGGACAGGGGCGGGAGAAAAACTGTTTTTT
TRBV6-1	.	TRBJ2-7	.	CASSQGNEQYF	TGTGCCAGCAGCCAGGGAAACGAGCAGTACTTC
TRBV5-4	.	TRBJ1-5	.	CASSQPEPQPQHF	TGTGCCAGCAGCCAACCGGAACCTCAGCCCCAGCATTTT
TRBV5-1	.	TRBJ2-1	.	CASSFAQVGGSSYNEQFF	TGCGCCAGCAGCTTTGCCCAGGTCGGGGGCAGCTCCTACAATGAGCAGTTCTTC
TRBV7-9	.	TRBJ2-7	.	CASSQGWGPSSYEQYF	TGTGCCAGCAGCCAGGGGTGGGGGCCCAGCTCCTACGAGCAGTACTTC
TRBV14	.	TRBJ2-5	.	CASAPWDIQETQYF	TGTGCCAGCGCCCCTTGGGACATTCAAGAGACCCAGTACTTC
TRBV4-2	TRBD2	TRBJ2-3	.	CASSKLAGGTDTQYF	TGTGCCAGCAGTAAACTAGCGGGGGGAACAGATACGCAGTATTTT
TRBV7-9	.	TRBJ2-7	.	CASSHPTEPYEQYF	TGTGCCAGCAGCCACCCGACAGAACCCTACGAGCAGTACTTC
TRBV7-6	TRBD2	TRBJ2-2	.	CASSMDRLAGENTGELFF	TGTGCCAGCAGCATGGACAGACTAGCGGGGGAGAACACCGGGGAGCTGTTTTTT
TRBV4-1	TRBD2	TRBJ2-7	once	CASSQEGTLAGESYEQYF	TGCGCCAGCAGCCAAGAAGGGACCTTAGCGGGGGAGTCCTACGAGCAGTACTTC
TRBV7-3	TRBD2	TRBJ2-2	once	CASSRLAAGELFF	TGTGCCAGCAGCCGACTAGCGGCCGGGGAGCTGTTTTTT
TRBV5-1	.	TRBJ2-7	once	CASSPDFIDYEQYF	TGCGCCAGCAGCCCGGATTTTATAGACTACGAGCAGTACTTC
TRBV19	.	TRBJ1-2	.	CASTPVGGSVGYTF	TGTGCCAGTACCCCGGTAGGGGGATCCGTTGGCTACACCTTC
TRBV27	.	TRBJ2-7	once	CASSLRVDYEQYF	TGTGCCAGCAGTTTAAGGGTCGATTACGAGCAGTACTTC
TRBV6-5	.	TRBJ2-2	.	CASSYSATGELFF	TGTGCCAGCAGTTACTCGGCAACCGGGGAGCTGTTTTTT
TRBV30	.	TRBJ1-2	.	CAWSRFGGDGYTF	TGTGCCTGGAGTAGGTTCGGGGGGGATGGCTACACCTTC
TRBV7-9	.	TRBJ2-1	.	CASSSGPNNNNEQFF	TGTGCCAGCAGCTCAGGACCCAATAACAACAATGAGCAGTTCTTC
TRBV5-1	.	TRBJ1-2	.	CASSSLPTAGQANYGYTF	TGCGCCAGCAGTTCTCTCCCAACCGCAGGGCAAGCTAACTATGGCTACACCTTC
TRBV9	.	TRBJ2-1	.	CASSVDDSSYNEQFF	TGTGCCAGCAGCGTAGACGACAGCTCCTACAATGAGCAGTTCTTC
TRBV7-6	.	TRBJ1-5	.	CASSRTEGQPQHF	TGTGCCAGCAGTCGGACGGAGGGTCAGCCCCAGCATTTT
TRBV5-6	TRBD1	TRBJ2-1	.	CASSQSRDSLFYNEQFF	TGTGCCAGCAGCCAGAGCCGGGACAGTCTTTTCTACAATGAGCAGTTCTTC
TRBV5-1	TRBD2	TRBJ2-3	once	CASSLQRETTADTQYF	TGCGCCAGCAGCTTGCAGCGGGAGACGACCGCAGATACGCAGTATTTT
TRBV30	.	TRBJ1-1	.	CAWSVLEGSTEAFF	TGTGCCTGGAGTGTACTGGAGGGAAGCACTGAAGCTTTCTTT
TRBV4-1	.	TRBJ2-7	.	CASSQDRAADYEQYF	TGCGCCAGCAGCCAAGATAGGGCAGCGGACTACGAGCAGTACTTC
TRBV5-6	.	TRBJ1-5	.	CASRFGGSNQPQHF	TGTGCCAGCCGCTTCGGAGGGAGCAATCAGCCCCAGCATTTT
TRBV4-1	TRBD2	TRBJ2-7	once	CASSSLAGGSYEQYF	TGCGCCAGCAGCTCTCTAGCGGGAGGATCCTACGAGCAGTACTTC
TRBV6-6	.	TRBJ2-7	.	CASSYRESYYEQYF	TGTGCCAGCAGTTACCGAGAGTCATACTACGAGCAGTACTTC
TRBV6-1	.	TRBJ2-7	.	CATNWQVTYEQYF	TGTGCCACCAACTGGCAGGTAACCTACGAGCAGTACTTC
TRBV4-1	.	TRBJ1-2	.	CASSQISPLHSYGYTF	TGCGCCAGCAGCCAGATTTCCCCCCTACACTCTTATGGCTACACCTTC
TRBV2	.	TRBJ1-1	.	CATDRQGEAFF	TGTGCCACCGACCGGCAGGGGGAAGCTTTCTTT
TRBV6-5	.	TRBJ1-5	.	CASSYQGRQPQHF	TGTGCCAGCAGTTACCAGGGTAGGCAGCCCCAGCATTTT
TRBV5-1	TRBD1	TRBJ2-7	.	CASSGDRVGEQYF	TGCGCCAGCAGCGGGGACAGGGTGGGCGAGCAGTACTTC
TRBV4-1	TRBD1	TRBJ1-2	.	CASSQLPGQEVAYGYTF	TGCGCCAGCAGCCAGTTACCGGGACAGGAGGTTGCCTATGGCTACACCTTC
TRBV5-6	.	TRBJ2-7	once	CASSLSFIGMVGEQYF	TGTGCCAGCAGCTTGAGTTTTATAGGCATGGTGGGCGAGCAGTACTTC
TRBV7-9	TRBD1	TRBJ1-6	.	CASSDGGGGTENSPLHF	TGTGCCAGCAGCGACGGCGGGGGTGGGACAGAGAATTCACCCCTCCACTTT
TRBV29-1	.	TRBJ1-2	.	CSVDSRGEVTYGYTF	TGCAGCGTTGATTCCCGAGGGGAGGTAACCTATGGCTACACCTTC
TRBV29-1	TRBD1	TRBJ2-6	.	CSVSGTGGSGANVLTF	TGCAGCGTTTCCGGGACAGGGGGCTCTGGGGCCAACGTCCTGACTTTC
TRBV9	.	TRBJ2-1	.	CASSVDGLNNEQFF	TGTGCCAGCAGCGTAGATGGACTAAACAATGAGCAGTTCTTC